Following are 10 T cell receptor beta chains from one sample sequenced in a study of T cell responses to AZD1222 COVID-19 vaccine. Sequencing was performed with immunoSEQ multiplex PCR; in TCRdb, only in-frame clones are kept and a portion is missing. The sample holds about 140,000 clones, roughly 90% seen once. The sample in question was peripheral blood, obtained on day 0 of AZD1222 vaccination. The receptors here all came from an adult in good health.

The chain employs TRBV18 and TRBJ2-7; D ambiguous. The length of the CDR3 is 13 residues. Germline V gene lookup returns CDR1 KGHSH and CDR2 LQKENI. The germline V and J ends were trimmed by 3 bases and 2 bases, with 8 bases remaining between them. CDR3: CASSPSDAYEQYF. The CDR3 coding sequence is TGTGCCAGCTCACCTTCAGACGCCTACGAGCAGTACTTC. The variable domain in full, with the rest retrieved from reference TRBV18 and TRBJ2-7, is NAGVMQNPRHLVRRRGQEARLRCSPMKGHSHVYWYRQLPEEGLKFMVYLQKENIIDESGMPKERFSAEFPKEGPSILRIQQVVRGDSAAYFCASSPSDAYEQYFGPGTRLTVT.

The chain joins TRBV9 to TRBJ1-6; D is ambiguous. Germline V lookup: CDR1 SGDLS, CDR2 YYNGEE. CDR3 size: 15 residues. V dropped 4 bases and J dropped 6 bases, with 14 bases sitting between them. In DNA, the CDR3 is TGTGCCAGCAGCCACGATCCTGGGCGTAATTCACCCCTCCACTTT. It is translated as CASSHDPGRNSPLHF.

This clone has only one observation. The CDR3 DNA reads as TGCGCCAGCAGCCAAGAGCACAGTTCCTACGAGCAGTACTTC. This encodes CASSQEHSSYEQYF. The chain employs TRBV4-1 and TRBJ2-7; no clear D. V was shortened by 0 bases and J by 1 base, with 7 bases between the two germline ends. The germline V gene encodes CDR1 MGHRA and CDR2 YSYEKL. The CDR3 covers 14 residues.

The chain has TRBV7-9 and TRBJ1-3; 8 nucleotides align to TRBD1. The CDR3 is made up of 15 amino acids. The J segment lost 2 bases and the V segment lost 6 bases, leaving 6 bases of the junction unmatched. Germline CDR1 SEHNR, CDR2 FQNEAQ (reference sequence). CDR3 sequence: CASSPQQGAGNTIYF. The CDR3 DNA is TGTGCCAGCAGTCCCCAACAGGGGGCTGGAAACACCATATATTTT.

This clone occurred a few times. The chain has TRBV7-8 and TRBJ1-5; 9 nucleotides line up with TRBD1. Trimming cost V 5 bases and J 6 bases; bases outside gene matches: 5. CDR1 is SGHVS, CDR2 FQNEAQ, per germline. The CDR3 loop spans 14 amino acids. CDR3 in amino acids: CASSLYRGPQPQHF. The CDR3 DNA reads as TGTGCCAGCAGCCTTTACAGGGGGCCTCAGCCCCAGCATTTT.

CDR3 in amino acids: CASRNRVNTGELFF. DNA of the CDR3: TGTGCCAGCAGGAACAGGGTTAACACCGGGGAGCTGTTTTTT. V and J are TRBV6-5 and TRBJ2-2; D is possibly TRBD1 (6 bases). Germline loops: CDR1 MNHEY, CDR2 SVGAGI. Trimming shortened V by 6 bases and J by 2 bases, and 10 bases separated the two germline ends. CDR3 length: 14 amino acids.

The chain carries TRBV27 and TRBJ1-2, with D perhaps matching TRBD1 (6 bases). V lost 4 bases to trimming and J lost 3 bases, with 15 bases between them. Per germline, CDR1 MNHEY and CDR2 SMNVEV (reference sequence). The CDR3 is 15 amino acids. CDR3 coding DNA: TGTGCCAGCAGTTCAACAAAGGCAGGGGACTATGGCTACACCTTC. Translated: CASSSTKAGDYGYTF.

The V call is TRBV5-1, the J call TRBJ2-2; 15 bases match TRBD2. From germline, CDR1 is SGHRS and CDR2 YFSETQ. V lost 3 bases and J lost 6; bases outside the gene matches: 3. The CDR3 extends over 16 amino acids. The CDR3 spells CASSWGLAGGAGELFF. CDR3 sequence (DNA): TGCGCCAGCAGCTGGGGACTAGCGGGAGGTGCCGGGGAGCTGTTTTTT.

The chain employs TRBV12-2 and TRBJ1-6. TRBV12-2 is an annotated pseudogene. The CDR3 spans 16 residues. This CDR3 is CASRLMWTEDNSPLHF. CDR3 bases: TGTGCAAGTCGCTTAATGTGGACGGAAGATAATTCACCCCTCCACTTT.

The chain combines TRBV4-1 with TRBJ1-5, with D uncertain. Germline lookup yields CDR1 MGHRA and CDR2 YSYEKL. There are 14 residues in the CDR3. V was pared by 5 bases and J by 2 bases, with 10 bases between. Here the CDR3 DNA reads TGCGCCAGCAGCTGGGGTGGCGGCAATCAGCCCCAGCATTTT. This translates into CASSWGGGNQPQHF.